The sequence of this TCR beta chain was determined in a study of regulatory T cells in long-lasting Graves disease. Findings of the study overall: Newly diagnosed Graves' patients had higher TCR diversity than persistent ones. TRBV28, TRBJ1-2 and TRBJ2-5 emerged as the favored segments in persistent disease.

Regarding time point: persistent/refractory GD, antithyroid drugs over 5 years with positive TRAb. Extracted PBMC RNA gave rise to the TCR library. Construction of the TCR beta libraries employed iRepertoire HTBI primers in conjunction with Arm-PCR of CDR3 regions. TCRdb re-derived calls from the multiplex PCR reads in MiXCR, one entry per CDR3 protein. The repertoire holds roughly 700,000 distinct CDR3 sequences, approximately 31% seen once, with about 42% in the top ten. As to this clonotype: Antigen: not known. One base away lies a much larger clone, so this may be a sequencing read error.

This CDR3 has 15 residues. Trimming stripped 0 bases from V and 4 bases from J, with 12 bases between. Germline loops: CDR1 MNHEY, CDR2 SVGEGT. This receptor was taken from a female donor with Graves disease. The rearrangement links TRBV6-2 or TRBV6-3 to TRBJ1-1; tentative D call: TRBD1 (5 bases). Sequences were derived from peripheral blood mononuclear cells (PBMCs), sampled when the disease was refractory, from a patient treated with antithyroid drugs. CDR3 residues: CASSYSRAGGTEAFF. DNA for the CDR3: TGTGCCAGCAGTTACTCGAGGGCCGGGGGCACTGAAGCTTTCTTT.